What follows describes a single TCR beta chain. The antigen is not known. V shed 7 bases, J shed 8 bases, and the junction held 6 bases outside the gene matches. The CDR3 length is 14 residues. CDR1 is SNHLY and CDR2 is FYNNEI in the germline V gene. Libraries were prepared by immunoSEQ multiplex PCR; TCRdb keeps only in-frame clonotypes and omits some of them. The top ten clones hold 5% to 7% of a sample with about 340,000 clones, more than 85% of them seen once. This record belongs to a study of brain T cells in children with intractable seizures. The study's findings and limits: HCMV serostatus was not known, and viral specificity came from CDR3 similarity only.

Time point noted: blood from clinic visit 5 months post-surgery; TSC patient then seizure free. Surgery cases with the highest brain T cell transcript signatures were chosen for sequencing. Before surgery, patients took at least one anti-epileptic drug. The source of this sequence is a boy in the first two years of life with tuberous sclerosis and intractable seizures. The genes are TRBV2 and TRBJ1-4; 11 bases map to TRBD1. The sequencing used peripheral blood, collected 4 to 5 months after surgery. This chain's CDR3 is CASIDGTGGEKLFF. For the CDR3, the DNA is TGTGCCAGCATCGACGGGACAGGGGGAGAAAAACTGTTTTTT.